These 5 T cell receptor beta chains came from one sample sequenced in a study of technical replicates of blood from several donors (dated by TCRdb to 2017 to 2019). Libraries were constructed by the immunoSEQ multiplex PCR assay. The source is immuneACCESS, and TCRdb retained only in-frame sequences with V and J called. Part of the clones is not carried over; for the studies checked, unresolved V genes explain less than half of this, and the remainder is unexplained. This sample comprises about 83,000 clones, around 94% of them detected only once. The biggest ten clones account for about 0.25% of the sample. Sequencing was carried out using T cells isolated from PBMCs. These receptors were taken from a human donor in good health.

The J gene is TRBJ1-5, the V gene TRBV30; D is perhaps TRBD1 (5 bases). Looked up from germline, CDR1 is GTSNPN and CDR2 is SVGIG (reference sequence). This CDR3 region has 13 residues. V was trimmed by 5 bases and J by 4 bases, leaving 12 bases between them. The CDR3 loop is CAWGGTGNQPQHF. The CDR3 coding sequence is TGTGCCTGGGGGGGGACGGGGAATCAGCCCCAGCATTTT.

This clone was recorded only once. V usage is TRBV7-6 and J usage is TRBJ2-7, with D possibly TRBD2 on 5 matching bases. Germline V gene sequence: CDR1 SGHVS, CDR2 FNYEAQ. The CDR3 has 14 residues. Deletions cut 5 bases from V and 2 bases from J, with 13 bases between. As DNA, the CDR3 is TGTGCCAGCAGCGGGAGCACAAACACCTACGAGCAGTACTTC. Translated, it gives CASSGSTNTYEQYF.

This clone has more than one count but fewer than ten. The rearrangement links TRBV29-1 to TRBJ1-1, with 8 bases matching TRBD1. The V gene end was trimmed by 8 bases and the J gene end by 6 bases; junction bases not matched to a gene: 11. The CDR3 totals 13 residues. Germline CDR1 and CDR2: SQVTM and ANQGSEA. This CDR3 is CSIQEAGGPEAFF. The CDR3 DNA reads TGCAGCATCCAGGAGGCAGGGGGCCCTGAAGCTTTCTTT.

The chain uses TRBV2 and TRBJ1-3; D ambiguous. Trimming cost V 4 bases and J 0 bases, with 19 bases left between them. Germline V gene lookup returns CDR1 SNHLY and CDR2 FYNNEI. This CDR3 comprises 18 residues. The CDR3 bases are TGTGCCAGCAGTGCGTTTCTTGTTCGGTCCGCCTCTGGAAACACCATATATTTT. Its translation: CASSAFLVRSASGNTIYF.

The chain carries TRBV7-9 and TRBJ1-2, with D perhaps matching TRBD1 (6 bases). The CDR3 totals 11 residues. The germline V gene encodes CDR1 SEHNR and CDR2 FQNEAQ (reference sequence). The V end lost 4 bases, the J end lost 8 bases, and 8 bases lay between the germline ends. The CDR3 reads CASSSDRGYTF. In DNA form, the CDR3 reads TGTGCCAGCAGCTCCGACAGGGGCTACACCTTC.